The next 6 T cell receptor beta chains were all read from a single sample in a study of beta chain features in type 1 diabetes. Study-wide results and caveats: Shortening of TCRB CDR3s, moderate but significant, appeared in all four CD4+ subsets of Type 1 diabetes patients.

For these TCRs, the target antigens are not known. What was sequenced were expressed TCRB transcripts, since all of the isolated RNA had been reverse transcribed. Measured with immunoSEQ multiplex PCR; TCRdb has only the in-frame clones, and not every one. The table has 130,000 or so clones, roughly 17% seen once; the top ten hold roughly 2.6%. Sequencing used central memory CD4+ T cells from blood. These receptors were taken from a man younger than 30 with type 1 diabetes.

In this sample, this clone turned up a few times. The chain carries TRBV9 and TRBJ2-1; 8 bases are shared with TRBD1. CDR1 SGDLS and CDR2 YYNGEE come from the germline V gene. Trimming took 4 bases from V and 8 from J; bases not matched to a gene: 14. There are 16 residues in the CDR3. The CDR3, as DNA: TGTGCCAGCAGCCCTCGAGGGCAGGGGGCAACTTATGAGCAGTTCTTC. Amino acids: CASSPRGQGATYEQFF.

The rearrangement links TRBV5-1 to TRBJ2-5, with a tentative D call TRBD1 (6 bases). Germline CDR1 and CDR2: SGHRS and YFSETQ. The CDR3 is 13 residues long. V was pared by 8 bases and J by 4 bases, with 15 bases between. CDR3 amino acids: CASVSQGAETQYF. The CDR3 DNA sequence: TGCGCCAGTGTGTCACAGGGCGCAGAGACCCAGTACTTC.

This rearrangement joins TRBV30 to TRBJ2-3, with D uncertain. The length of the CDR3 is 14 residues. The germline CDR1 and CDR2 sequences are GTSNPN and SVGIG (reference sequence). The V end was cut by 5 bases, the J end by 2 bases, with 14 bases between. For the CDR3, the DNA is TGTGCCTGGCGCGGCCTAGTAGCCACAGATACGCAGTATTTT. Protein product: CAWRGLVATDTQYF.

The CDR3 nucleotides are TGTGCCAGCAGCGCCTTCACAGGGGGCGCAGCTGGGGCCAACGTCCTGACTTTC. Its translation is CASSAFTGGAAGANVLTF. This sequence joins TRBV7-2 and TRBJ2-6; TRBD1 matches 9 bases. In germline, CDR1 is SGHTA, CDR2 FQGNSA. J was trimmed by 2 bases and V by 5 bases; bases with no gene match: 10. CDR3 length: 18 residues.

The J gene is TRBJ2-1, the V gene TRBV10-3; 10 nucleotides line up with TRBD2. The V and J ends lost 5 bases and 5 bases, in that order; junction bases with no gene match: 6. CDR1 ENHRY and CDR2 SYGVKD come from the germline V gene. The CDR3 spans 15 residues. The CDR3 is CAISPGLAVNNEQFF. Written as DNA, the CDR3 is TGTGCCATCAGTCCAGGACTAGCGGTCAACAATGAGCAGTTCTTC.

This clone was recorded a few times. The chain carries TRBV30 and TRBJ2-3, with D tentatively TRBD2 (6 bases). CDR1 is GTSNPN, CDR2 SVGIG, per germline (reference sequence). The length of the CDR3 is 12 residues. V shed 1 base and J shed 7 bases, with 9 bases lying between them. The CDR3: CAWSEGGNTQYF. The DNA of the CDR3 is TGTGCCTGGAGTGAGGGAGGAAATACGCAGTATTTT. The complete variable domain, with remaining parts taken from reference TRBV30 and TRBJ2-3, reads SQTIHQWPATLVQPVGSPLSLECTVEGTSNPNLYWYRQAAGRGLQLLFYSVGIGQISSEVPQNLSASRPQDRQFILSSKKLLLSDSGFYLCAWSEGGNTQYFGPGTRLTVL.